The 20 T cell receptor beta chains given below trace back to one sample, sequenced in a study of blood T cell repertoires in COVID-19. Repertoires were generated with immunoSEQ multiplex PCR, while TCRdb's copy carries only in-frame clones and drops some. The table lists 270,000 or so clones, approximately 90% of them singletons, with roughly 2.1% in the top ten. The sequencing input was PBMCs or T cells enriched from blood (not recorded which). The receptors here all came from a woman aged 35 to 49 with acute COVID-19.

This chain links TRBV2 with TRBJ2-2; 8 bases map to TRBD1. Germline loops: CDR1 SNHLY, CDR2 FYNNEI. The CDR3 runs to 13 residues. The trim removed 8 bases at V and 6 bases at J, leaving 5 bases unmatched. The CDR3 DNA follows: TGTGCCAGCGTATTACAGGGGGCCGGGGAGCTGTTTTTT. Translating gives CASVLQGAGELFF.

CDR3 nucleotide sequence: TGTGCCAGCAGCTCCGGGAGGAAGAATCAGCCCCAGCATTTT. Amino acid sequence: CASSSGRKNQPQHF. The chain combines TRBV7-2 with TRBJ1-5; unclear D gene. Germline values: CDR1 SGHTA, CDR2 FQGNSA. This CDR3 has 14 amino acids. Trimming cost V 4 bases and J 4 bases, with 11 bases left between them.

CDR3 sequence reads: CASSKYMDNSYGYTF. The DNA of the CDR3 is TGTGCCAGCAGTAAATACATGGACAACTCTTATGGCTACACCTTC. V usage is TRBV6-4 and J usage is TRBJ1-2, with D perhaps TRBD1 (5 bases). The germline V and J ends were trimmed by 5 bases and 5 bases, with 18 bases remaining between them. Per the germline V gene, CDR1 is MRHNA and CDR2 is SNTAGT. The length of the CDR3 is 15 residues.

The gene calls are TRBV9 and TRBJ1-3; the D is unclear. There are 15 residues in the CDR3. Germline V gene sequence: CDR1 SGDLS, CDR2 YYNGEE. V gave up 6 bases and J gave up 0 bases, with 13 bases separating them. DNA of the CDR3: TGTGCCAGCAACGGTCCGGGGAGCTCTGGAAACACCATATATTTT. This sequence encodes CASNGPGSSGNTIYF.

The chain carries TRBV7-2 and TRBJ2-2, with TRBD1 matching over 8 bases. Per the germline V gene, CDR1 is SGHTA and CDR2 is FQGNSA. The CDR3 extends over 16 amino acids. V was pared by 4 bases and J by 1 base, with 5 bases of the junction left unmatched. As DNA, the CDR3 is TGTGCCAGCAGCTCCCAGGGACAGGTGAACACCGGGGAGCTGTTTTTT. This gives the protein CASSSQGQVNTGELFF.

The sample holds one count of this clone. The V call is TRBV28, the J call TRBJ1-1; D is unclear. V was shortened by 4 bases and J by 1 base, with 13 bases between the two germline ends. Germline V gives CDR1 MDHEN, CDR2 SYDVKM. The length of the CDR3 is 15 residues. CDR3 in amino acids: CASSYPRRGNTEAFF. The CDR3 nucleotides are TGTGCCAGCAGTTACCCGAGGCGGGGGAACACTGAAGCTTTCTTT. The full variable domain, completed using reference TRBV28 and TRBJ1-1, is DVKVTQSSRYLVKRTGEKVFLECVQDMDHENMFWYRQDPGLGLRLIYFSYDVKMKEKGDIPEGYSVSREKKERFSLILESASTNQTSMYLCASSYPRRGNTEAFFGQGTRLTVV.

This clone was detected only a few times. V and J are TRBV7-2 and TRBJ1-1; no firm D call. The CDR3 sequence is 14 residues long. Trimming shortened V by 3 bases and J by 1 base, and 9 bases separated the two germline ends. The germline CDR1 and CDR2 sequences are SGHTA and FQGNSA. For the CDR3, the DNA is TGTGCCAGCAGCTTCAGACAAACGAACACTGAAGCTTTCTTT. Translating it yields CASSFRQTNTEAFF.

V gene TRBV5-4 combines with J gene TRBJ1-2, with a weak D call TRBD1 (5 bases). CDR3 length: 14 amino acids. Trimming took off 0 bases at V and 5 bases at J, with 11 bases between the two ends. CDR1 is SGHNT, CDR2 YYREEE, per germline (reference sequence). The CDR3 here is CASSLEGRGYGYTF. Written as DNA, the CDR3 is TGTGCCAGCAGCTTGGAGGGAAGGGGATATGGCTACACCTTC. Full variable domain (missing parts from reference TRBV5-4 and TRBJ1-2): ETGVTQSPTHLIKTRGQQVTLRCSSQSGHNTVSWYQQALGQGPQFIFQYYREEENGRGNFPPRFSGLQFPNYSSELNVNALELDDSALYLCASSLEGRGYGYTFGSGTRLTVV.

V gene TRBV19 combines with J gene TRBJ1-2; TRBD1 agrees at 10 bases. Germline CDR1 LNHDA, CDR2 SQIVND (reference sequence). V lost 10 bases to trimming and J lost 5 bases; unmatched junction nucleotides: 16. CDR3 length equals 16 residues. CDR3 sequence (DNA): TGTGCCACCTATCAAGTGGGACAGGGGAAGAAATATGGCTACACCTTC. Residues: CATYQVGQGKKYGYTF.

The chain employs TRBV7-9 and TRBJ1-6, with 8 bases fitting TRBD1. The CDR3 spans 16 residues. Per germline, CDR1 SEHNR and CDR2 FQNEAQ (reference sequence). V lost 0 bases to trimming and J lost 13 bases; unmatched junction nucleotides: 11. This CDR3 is CASSLARTGRSFPLHF. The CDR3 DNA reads TGTGCCAGCAGCTTAGCCCGGACAGGGAGGTCGTTCCCCCTCCACTTT.

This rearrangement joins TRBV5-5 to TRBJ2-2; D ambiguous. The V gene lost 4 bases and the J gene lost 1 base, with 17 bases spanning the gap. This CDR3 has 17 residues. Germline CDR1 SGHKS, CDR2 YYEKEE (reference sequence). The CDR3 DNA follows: TGTGCCAGCAGCCCTAAAGCCCCAGGAATGAACACCGGGGAGCTGTTTTTT. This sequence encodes CASSPKAPGMNTGELFF.

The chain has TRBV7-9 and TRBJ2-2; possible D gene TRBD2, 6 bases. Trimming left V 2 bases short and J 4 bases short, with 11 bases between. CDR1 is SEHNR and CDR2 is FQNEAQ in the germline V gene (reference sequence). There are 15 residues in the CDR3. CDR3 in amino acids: CASSLHGSGTGELFF. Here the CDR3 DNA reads TGTGCCAGCAGCTTACACGGGAGTGGCACCGGGGAGCTGTTTTTT.

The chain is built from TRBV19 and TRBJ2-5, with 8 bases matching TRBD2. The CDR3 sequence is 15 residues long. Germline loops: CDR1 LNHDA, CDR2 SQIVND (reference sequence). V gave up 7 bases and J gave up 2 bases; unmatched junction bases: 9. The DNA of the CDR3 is TGTGCCAGTACCGCAAGGTCTAGCGGGCAAGAGACCCAGTACTTC. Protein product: CASTARSSGQETQYF.

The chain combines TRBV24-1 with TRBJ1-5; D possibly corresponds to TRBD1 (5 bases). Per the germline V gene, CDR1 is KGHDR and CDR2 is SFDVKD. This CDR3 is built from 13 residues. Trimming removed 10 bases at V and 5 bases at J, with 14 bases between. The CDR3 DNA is TGTGCCACACCGAAGACGGGGGATCAGCCCCAGCATTTT. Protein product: CATPKTGDQPQHF.

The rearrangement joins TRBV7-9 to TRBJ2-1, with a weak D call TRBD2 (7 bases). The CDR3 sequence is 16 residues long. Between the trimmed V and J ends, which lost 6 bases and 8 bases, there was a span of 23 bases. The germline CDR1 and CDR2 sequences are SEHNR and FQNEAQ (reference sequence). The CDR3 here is CASSLRGGVGFHEQFF. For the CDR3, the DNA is TGTGCCAGCAGTTTGAGGGGGGGCGTTGGGTTTCATGAGCAGTTCTTC.

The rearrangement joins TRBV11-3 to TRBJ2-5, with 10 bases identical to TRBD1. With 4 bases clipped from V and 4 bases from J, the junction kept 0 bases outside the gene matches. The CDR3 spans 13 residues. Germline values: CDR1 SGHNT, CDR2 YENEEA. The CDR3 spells CASSWDRGETQYF. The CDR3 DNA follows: TGTGCCAGCAGCTGGGACAGGGGAGAGACCCAGTACTTC. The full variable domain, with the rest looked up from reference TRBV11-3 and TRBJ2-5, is EAGVVQSPRYKIIEKKQPVAFWCNPISGHNTLYWYLQNLGQGPELLIRYENEEAVDDSQLPKDRFSAERLKGVDSTLKIQPAELGDSAVYLCASSWDRGETQYFGPGTRLLVL.

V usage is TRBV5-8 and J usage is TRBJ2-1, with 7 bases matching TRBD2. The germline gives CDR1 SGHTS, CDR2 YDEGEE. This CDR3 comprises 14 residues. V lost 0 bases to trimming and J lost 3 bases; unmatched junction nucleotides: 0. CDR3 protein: CASSLERDYNEQFF. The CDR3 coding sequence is TGTGCCAGCAGCTTGGAGCGGGACTACAATGAGCAGTTCTTC.

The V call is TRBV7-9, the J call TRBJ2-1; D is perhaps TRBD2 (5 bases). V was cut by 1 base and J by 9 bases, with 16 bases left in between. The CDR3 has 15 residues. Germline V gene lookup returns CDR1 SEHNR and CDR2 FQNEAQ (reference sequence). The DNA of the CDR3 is TGTGCCAGCAGCTTAGGGGAAGGAGGACGGGGTGAGCAGTTCTTC. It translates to CASSLGEGGRGEQFF.

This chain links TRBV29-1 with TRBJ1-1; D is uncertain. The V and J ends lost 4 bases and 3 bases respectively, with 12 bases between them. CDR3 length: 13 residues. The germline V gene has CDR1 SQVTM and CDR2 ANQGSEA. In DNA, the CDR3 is TGCAGCGTTGGATCGCAGACTTACACTGAAGCTTTCTTT. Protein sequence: CSVGSQTYTEAFF.

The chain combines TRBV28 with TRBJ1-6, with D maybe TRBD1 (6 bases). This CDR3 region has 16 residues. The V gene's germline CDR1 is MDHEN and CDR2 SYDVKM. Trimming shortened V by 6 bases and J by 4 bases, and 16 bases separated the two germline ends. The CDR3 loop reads CASRPTQGKYNSPLHF. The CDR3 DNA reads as TGTGCCAGCAGGCCAACACAGGGAAAATATAATTCACCCCTCCACTTT.